This T cell receptor (beta chain) was retrieved from a study of beta chain features in type 1 diabetes. Study-wide findings and caveats: Type 1 diabetes patients showed a moderate but significant shortening of TCRB CDR3s in all four CD4+ subsets.

All of the isolated RNA was reverse transcribed, so expressed TCRB transcripts were sequenced. Clones were read by immunoSEQ multiplex PCR, and TCRdb kept only the in-frame ones, dropping some. This table has about 340,000 clones, roughly 13% appearing once. This clone was recorded a few times. Its antigen is currently unknown. This receptor was identified in a woman aged 18-29 years with type 1 diabetes. The sequencing sample was made of naive CD4+ T cells from blood.

CDR3 region: CASSLRGLAKSGTQYF. The CDR3 bases are TGTGCCAGCAGTTTAAGGGGACTAGCGAAGTCAGGGACGCAGTATTTT. This chain uses TRBV27 with TRBJ2-3; 10 bases fit TRBD2. The CDR3 spans 16 residues. CDR1 and CDR2 from the germline V gene are MNHEY and SMNVEV (reference sequence). With 2 bases clipped from V and 9 bases from J, the junction kept 11 bases outside the gene matches.